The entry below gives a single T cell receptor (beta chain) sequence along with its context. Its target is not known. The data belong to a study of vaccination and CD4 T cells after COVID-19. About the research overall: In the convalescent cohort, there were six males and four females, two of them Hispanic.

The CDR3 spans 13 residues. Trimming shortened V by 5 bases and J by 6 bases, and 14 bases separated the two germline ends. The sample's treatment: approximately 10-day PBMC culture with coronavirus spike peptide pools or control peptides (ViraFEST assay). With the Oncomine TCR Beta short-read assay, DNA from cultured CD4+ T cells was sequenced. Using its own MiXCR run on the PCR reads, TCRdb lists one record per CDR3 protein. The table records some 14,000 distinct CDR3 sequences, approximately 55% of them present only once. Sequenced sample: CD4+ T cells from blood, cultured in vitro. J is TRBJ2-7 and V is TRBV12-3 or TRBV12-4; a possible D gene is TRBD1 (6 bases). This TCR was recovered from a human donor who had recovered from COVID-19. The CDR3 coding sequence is TGTGCCAGCAGTCGACAGGTGGACTCCGAGCAGTACTTC. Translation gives CASSRQVDSEQYF.